This T cell receptor (beta chain) was documented in a study of T cell responses to AZD1222 COVID-19 vaccine. With regard to this clone: Its antigen is unidentified.

Germline-derived CDR1 and CDR2 are SGHKS and YYEKEE (reference sequence). The ends were cut back, 6 bases at V and 1 base at J, with 10 bases in the middle. This CDR3 comprises 13 residues. Using immunoSEQ multiplex PCR, the repertoire was profiled, and TCRdb retains in-frame clones only, with some absent. The sample holds 170,000 or so clones; around 87% are singletons and the top ten take 2.6%. Study-wide results and caveats: Across the whole spike, CD4 TCRs peaked at regions 160-218 and 743-854.

This receptor was obtained from an adult in good health. The input for sequencing was peripheral blood, taken on day 0 of AZD1222 vaccination. The chain uses TRBV5-5 and TRBJ1-1, with D hard to call. Here the CDR3 reads CASTRPPNTEAFF. As DNA, the CDR3 is TGTGCCAGCACCCGGCCACCGAACACTGAAGCTTTCTTT. The variable domain in full, completed from reference TRBV5-5 and TRBJ1-1, reads DAGVTQSPTHLIKTRGQQVTLRCSPISGHKSVSWYQQVLGQGPQFIFQYYEKEERGRGNFPDRFSARQFPNYSSELNVNALLLGDSALYLCASTRPPNTEAFFGQGTRLTVV.